This TCR beta chain is from a study of response to subunit inactivated influenza vaccine. This clonotype was counted a few times. Its antigen remains unknown. V was pared by 5 bases and J by 4 bases, with 6 bases of the junction left unmatched. Germline lookup yields CDR1 SGHTA and CDR2 FQGNSA. The CDR3 is made up of 15 amino acids. TCRdb fed the RT-PCR reads into MiXCR, producing one record per CDR3 protein. The data hold roughly 780,000 distinct CDR3 sequences, with 18% observed a single time. Notes on the study in general: It was suggested by the authors that few new T cells are recruited by each seasonal influenza vaccination.

The TCR was taken from a man aged 45 to 65 who received an inactivated influenza vaccine. This specimen was PBMCs from blood, taken around 5 days after vaccination. This chain connects TRBV7-2 to TRBJ2-2, with 8 bases fitting TRBD2. DNA for the CDR3: TGTGCCAGCAGCACTAGCGGAGGGGGCACCGGGGAGCTGTTTTTT. The encoded protein is CASSTSGGGTGELFF.